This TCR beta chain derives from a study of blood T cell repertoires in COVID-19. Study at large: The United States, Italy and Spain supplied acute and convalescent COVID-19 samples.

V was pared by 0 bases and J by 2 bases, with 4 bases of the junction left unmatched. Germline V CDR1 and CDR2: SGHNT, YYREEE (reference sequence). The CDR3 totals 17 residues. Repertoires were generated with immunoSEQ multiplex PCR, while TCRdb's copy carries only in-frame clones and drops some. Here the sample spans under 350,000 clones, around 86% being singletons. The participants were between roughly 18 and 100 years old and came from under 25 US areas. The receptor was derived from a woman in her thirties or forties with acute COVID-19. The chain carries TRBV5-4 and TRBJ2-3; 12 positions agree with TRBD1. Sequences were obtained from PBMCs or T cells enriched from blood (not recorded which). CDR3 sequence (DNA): TGTGCCAGCAGCTTGGGTGGGACAGGGGGCTTCACAGATACGCAGTATTTT. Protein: CASSLGGTGGFTDTQYF.